The 27 T cell receptor beta chains reported below all come from one sample, sequenced in a study of shared clonotypes between healthy human individuals. Sequencing was performed with immunoSEQ multiplex PCR; in TCRdb, only in-frame clones are kept and a portion is missing. Counted here are around 1.9 million clones, roughly 95% occurring once; the ten biggest clones make up under 2%. CD45RO-negative cells were positively selected for CCR7, leaving out terminally differentiated effector memory CD45RA+ cells. Sample: naive CD8+ T cells from PBMCs. Receptors were obtained from a man aged 18 to 30 in good health. Some clones in this sample may be carry-over from other donors' samples.

With respect to this clone: Within the sample, other DNA sequences also encode this same CDR3. This sequence joins TRBV27 and TRBJ2-7; TRBD1 matches at 8 bases. From germline, CDR1 is MNHEY and CDR2 SMNVEV (reference sequence). CDR3 length: 13 residues. With V trimmed by 6 bases and J by 4 bases, 5 bases remained unmatched. The CDR3: CASSDRGGYEQYF. CDR3 DNA: TGTGCCAGCAGCGACAGGGGAGGATACGAGCAGTACTTC.

This clone appeared once. The chain combines TRBV27 with TRBJ2-1; D may match TRBD1 or TRBD2 (5 bases each). V dropped 5 bases and J dropped 0 bases, with 14 bases sitting between them. Germline loops: CDR1 MNHEY, CDR2 SMNVEV (reference sequence). The CDR3 runs to 16 residues. CDR3 in amino acids: CASSQRDRLSYNEQFF. CDR3 nucleotide sequence: TGTGCCAGCAGTCAACGGGACCGACTCTCCTACAATGAGCAGTTCTTC.

In the case of this clone: Within the sample, other DNA sequences also encode this same CDR3. J is TRBJ2-3 and V is TRBV7-9; D gene uncertain. Germline V gene data show CDR1 as SEHNR and CDR2 as FQNEAQ (reference sequence). The CDR3 covers 12 residues. V lost 3 bases to trimming and J lost 5 bases, with 6 bases between them. For the CDR3, the DNA is TGTGCCAGCAGCTTTCCCAGAGATACGCAGTATTTT. It is translated as CASSFPRDTQYF.

The V and J genes are TRBV7-9 and TRBJ2-2, with a weak D call TRBD2 (5 bases). This CDR3 region has 14 residues. V was trimmed by 9 bases and J by 2 bases, leaving 13 bases between them. Germline V gene lookup returns CDR1 SEHNR and CDR2 FQNEAQ (reference sequence). Written as DNA, the CDR3 is TGTGCCAGTACCCCCGGGATTAACACCGGGGAGCTGTTTTTT. This encodes CASTPGINTGELFF.

This chain connects TRBV10-3 to TRBJ2-7; 9 bases agree with TRBD2. The CDR3 is made up of 14 amino acids. Per the germline V gene, CDR1 is ENHRY and CDR2 is SYGVKD. V shed 4 bases and J 3 bases; nucleotides not matched to a gene: 4. The chain's CDR3 is CAISGLADGYEQYF. For the CDR3, the DNA is TGTGCCATCAGTGGACTAGCGGACGGCTACGAGCAGTACTTC.

The chain uses TRBV9 and TRBJ2-1; the match to TRBD2 covers 7 bases. The CDR3 sequence is 14 residues long. Germline CDR1 and CDR2: SGDLS and YYNGEE. The V segment lost 0 bases and the J segment 6 bases; nucleotides outside the gene matches: 3. In nucleotides, the CDR3 is TGTGCCAGCAGCGTAGCGGCTAGCGGCAATGAGCAGTTCTTC. Protein sequence: CASSVAASGNEQFF.

This clone has just one count. The V gene is TRBV19, the J gene TRBJ2-6; TRBD1 is a possible D gene (6 bases). The germline gives CDR1 LNHDA, CDR2 SQIVND (reference sequence). The ends were cut back, 5 bases at V and 0 bases at J, with 17 bases in the middle. The CDR3 consists of 18 residues. The CDR3: CASSVDSRLFSGANVLTF. CDR3 DNA sequence: TGTGCCAGTAGTGTGGACAGTCGCCTTTTCTCTGGGGCCAACGTCCTGACTTTC.

The chain carries TRBV7-9 and TRBJ2-1, with D uncertain. V gave up 5 bases and J gave up 8 bases, with 10 bases separating them. This CDR3 spans 12 amino acids. Germline V gene data show CDR1 as SEHNR and CDR2 as FQNEAQ (reference sequence). This CDR3 reads CASSRKWDEQFF. The CDR3 bases are TGTGCCAGCAGCCGAAAGTGGGATGAGCAGTTCTTC.

The rearrangement uses TRBV28 and TRBJ2-2, with D uncertain. The CDR3 consists of 17 residues. The V gene lost 5 bases and the J gene lost 3 bases, with 19 bases spanning the gap. Germline-derived CDR1 and CDR2 are MDHEN and SYDVKM. The CDR3 is CASSPTFTADDTGELFF. CDR3 coding DNA: TGTGCCAGCAGTCCGACCTTTACGGCGGATGACACCGGGGAGCTGTTTTTT.

V and J are TRBV28 and TRBJ2-7, with D perhaps matching TRBD1 (5 bases). Trimming pared 1 base from V and 1 base from J, leaving 11 bases between. The CDR3 consists of 15 residues. CDR1 and CDR2 from the germline V gene are MDHEN and SYDVKM. The CDR3 nucleotides read TGTGCCAGCAGTTTATTCCCAGGGCAGTCCTACGAGCAGTACTTC. Translated, it gives CASSLFPGQSYEQYF.

The gene calls are TRBV28 and TRBJ2-3; 11 nucleotides agree with TRBD2. Trimming cost V 7 bases and J 5 bases; bases outside gene matches: 5. The CDR3 totals 14 residues. CDR1 MDHEN and CDR2 SYDVKM come from the germline V gene. The CDR3 sequence: CASTLGLAGDTQYF. CDR3 nucleotides: TGTGCCAGCACCTTAGGACTAGCGGGAGATACGCAGTATTTT.

The CDR3 sequence: CASSFQREAGGNEQFF. CDR3 nucleotide sequence: TGCGCCAGCAGCTTCCAGCGGGAGGCCGGTGGAAATGAGCAGTTCTTC. The chain combines TRBV5-1 with TRBJ2-1; 9 nucleotides match TRBD2. The V and J ends lost 2 bases and 7 bases, in that order; junction bases with no gene match: 10. The germline gives CDR1 SGHRS, CDR2 YFSETQ. This CDR3 contains 16 residues.

The chain carries TRBV7-9 and TRBJ2-5; D tentatively fits TRBD1 or TRBD2 (6 bases each). CDR1 SEHNR and CDR2 FQNEAQ come from the germline V gene (reference sequence). The CDR3 length is 13 residues. The germline V and J ends were trimmed by 5 bases and 7 bases, with 14 bases remaining between them. DNA for the CDR3: TGTGCCAGCAGCCCCCGCGGAGGGGGGACCCAGTACTTC. Translating it yields CASSPRGGGTQYF.

The chain links TRBV7-9 to TRBJ2-3; 8 nucleotides line up with TRBD1. CDR1 is SEHNR and CDR2 is FQNEAQ in the germline V gene (reference sequence). V lost 2 bases, J lost 0 bases, and 13 bases stayed unmatched. This CDR3 is built from 19 residues. The CDR3 protein is CASSLKSNGQGTSTDTQYF. Written as DNA, the CDR3 is TGTGCCAGCAGCTTAAAAAGCAACGGACAGGGCACTAGCACAGATACGCAGTATTTT.

This clone was detected once. The chain recombines TRBV10-1 with TRBJ1-1; D gene uncertain. The CDR3 totals 13 residues. V shed 6 bases and J shed 5 bases, with 13 bases lying between them. Germline V CDR1 and CDR2: WNHNN, SYGVQD (reference sequence). The CDR3 sequence: CASSNMEETEAFF. CDR3 bases: TGCGCCAGCAGCAACATGGAGGAAACTGAAGCTTTCTTT.

V gene TRBV19 combines with J gene TRBJ2-5; tentatively, D is TRBD1 or TRBD2 (5 bases each). The V gene's germline CDR1 is LNHDA and CDR2 SQIVND (reference sequence). This CDR3 region has 14 residues. V lost 7 bases to trimming and J lost 5 bases, with 17 bases between them. CDR3 nucleotide sequence: TGTGCCAGTAAGGTCCCGGGACGATCGGAGACCCAGTACTTC. It encodes CASKVPGRSETQYF.

The chain carries TRBV14 and TRBJ1-2; tentatively, D is TRBD1 (5 bases). CDR3 length equals 14 residues. Looked up from germline, CDR1 is SGHDN and CDR2 is FVKESK. The germline V and J ends were trimmed by 2 bases and 4 bases, with 11 bases remaining between them. The DNA of the CDR3 is TGTGCCAGCAGCCAATCGGGGGAGGGCTATGGCTACACCTTC. Translating gives CASSQSGEGYGYTF.

The chain is built from TRBV28 and TRBJ2-7; tentatively, D is TRBD1 (6 bases). Trimming took 5 bases from V and 3 from J, leaving 14 bases between them. The CDR3 sequence is 14 residues long. Germline V gives CDR1 MDHEN, CDR2 SYDVKM. The CDR3 bases are TGTGCCAGCAGTCAACCGGGACATCTCTACGAGCAGTACTTC. Amino acids: CASSQPGHLYEQYF.

The rearrangement joins TRBV11-3 to TRBJ2-1, with 11 positions matching TRBD2. Germline V gene sequence: CDR1 SGHNT, CDR2 YENEEA. V trimming: 0 bases; J trimming: 4 bases; junction bases outside the gene matches: 2. The CDR3 totals 16 residues. The CDR3 nucleotides read TGTGCCAGCAGCTTAGAGGCTAGCGGGAGGTACAATGAGCAGTTCTTC. Translation: CASSLEASGRYNEQFF.

This sequence joins TRBV10-3 and TRBJ2-5; D gene uncertain. Looked up from germline, CDR1 is ENHRY and CDR2 is SYGVKD. The V and J ends lost 3 bases and 5 bases respectively, with 19 bases between them. This CDR3 spans 16 amino acids. CDR3 residues: CAISDAQSRARETQYF. Here the CDR3 DNA reads TGTGCCATCAGTGATGCTCAGAGCCGGGCTAGGGAGACCCAGTACTTC.

This chain joins TRBV7-8 and TRBJ2-5; D assignment may be TRBD1 or TRBD2 (7 bases each). CDR1 and CDR2 (germline): SGHVS, FQNEAQ. V dropped 3 bases and J dropped 0 bases, with 11 bases sitting between them. This CDR3 is 15 amino acids long. CDR3 nucleotide sequence: TGTGCCAGCAGCTTCCAGGGGGGGGACCAAGAGACCCAGTACTTC. Translation gives CASSFQGGDQETQYF. Full variable domain (rest looked up from reference TRBV7-8 and TRBJ2-5): GAGVSQSPRYKVAKRGQDVALRCDPISGHVSLFWYQQALGQGPEFLTYFQNEAQLDKSGLPSDRFFAERPEGSVSTLKIQRTQQEDSAVYLCASSFQGGDQETQYFGPGTRLLVL.

This clone occurred once. This chain uses TRBV29-1 with TRBJ2-1, with 7 bases identical to TRBD2. CDR1 SQVTM and CDR2 ANQGSEA come from the germline V gene. The length of the CDR3 is 14 residues. J was trimmed by 5 bases and V by 7 bases; bases with no gene match: 11. The CDR3, as DNA: TGCAGCGCCCCTCGCGGGAGCCCCGACAATGAGCAGTTCTTC. This encodes CSAPRGSPDNEQFF.

Written as DNA, the CDR3 is TGTGCCAGCAGCAATAACCGCTACGAGCAGTACTTC. This gives the protein CASSNNRYEQYF. The V gene is TRBV5-6, the J gene TRBJ2-7; no reliable D call. CDR3 length: 12 amino acids. Germline V gene data show CDR1 as SGHDT and CDR2 as YYEEEE. V lost 4 bases and J lost 3, with 8 bases in between.

V and J are TRBV7-9 and TRBJ2-1; D might be TRBD1 or TRBD2, each matching 5 bases. Per the germline V gene, CDR1 is SEHNR and CDR2 is FQNEAQ (reference sequence). With 5 bases removed from V and 15 bases from J, the gap between germline ends came to 17 bases. The CDR3 has 12 amino acids. The CDR3: CASSAPRGDAFF. DNA for the CDR3: TGTGCCAGCAGCGCCCCACGGGGCGACGCGTTCTTC.

The genes are TRBV11-3 and TRBJ1-4, with D possibly matching TRBD1 (6 bases). The V end lost 5 bases, the J end lost 6 bases, and 19 bases lay between the germline ends. CDR1 and CDR2 from the germline V gene are SGHNT and YENEEA. This CDR3 comprises 16 residues. DNA of the CDR3: TGTGCCAGCAGCCAGCGGAGGGGGATGGGATATGAAAAACTGTTTTTT. Its protein product is CASSQRRGMGYEKLFF.

The chain carries TRBV29-1 and TRBJ2-7; tentatively, D is TRBD1 (7 bases). The length of the CDR3 is 12 residues. The V and J ends lost 6 bases and 3 bases respectively, with 12 bases between them. Germline V lookup: CDR1 SQVTM, CDR2 ANQGSEA. In DNA form, the CDR3 reads TGCAGCGTGACAGGGAGGCTCTACGAGCAGTACTTC. Translation: CSVTGRLYEQYF.

On this clone itself: The sample has other DNA sequences that encode this CDR3 too. The chain has TRBV4-1 and TRBJ2-3; D unresolved. Germline values: CDR1 MGHRA, CDR2 YSYEKL. Trimming shortened V by 3 bases and J by 3 bases, and 4 bases separated the two germline ends. The CDR3 extends over 12 amino acids. CDR3 in amino acids: CASSHLTDTQYF. CDR3 bases: TGCGCCAGCAGCCACCTTACAGATACGCAGTATTTT.